Given below is one TCR beta chain in context. CDR1 is MGHRA and CDR2 is YSYEKL in the germline V gene. V lost 1 base and J 3 bases, leaving 11 bases between the germline ends. The CDR3 covers 15 residues. These data come from a study of blood T cell repertoires in COVID-19. Profiled with immunoSEQ multiplex PCR; TCRdb holds only in-frame clones, not every one. The repertoire holds 200,000 to 250,000 clones, with nearly 85% as singletons. The clonotype was recovered from a human donor in a cohort sampled during active COVID-19. This rearrangement joins TRBV4-1 to TRBJ2-3, with unresolved D. Sequenced sample: peripheral blood. The CDR3 region has the DNA TGCGCCAGCAGCCAAGTGGTCTCAGGAACAGATACGCAGTATTTT. Amino acids: CASSQVVSGTDTQYF.